This is a list of T cell receptor beta chains from one sample in a study of blood T cell repertoires in COVID-19. Using immunoSEQ multiplex PCR, the repertoire was profiled, and TCRdb retains in-frame clones only, with some absent. This sample has 70,000 to 100,000 clones, with about 88% found just once. The specimen sequenced was peripheral blood. The receptor source for this set is a human donor in a cohort sampled during active COVID-19. Each CDR3 is given with its conserved first and last residue. The D gene is left open where the match is weak. The size of a clone is reported for some rows only, either as once, few or many, or as a class for expanded clones.

>NA|TRBD2|TRBJ2-7|TRBV5-4
CASSSKKLADLCEQYF
TGTGCCAGCAGCTCTAAAAAACTAGCGGACCTTTGCGAGCAGTACTTC
>NA|NA|TRBJ1-3|TRBV19
CASSDRGILSGNTIYF
TGTGCCAGTAGTGATAGAGGGATCCTCTCTGGAAACACCATATATTTT
>NA|NA|TRBJ2-7|TRBV7-9
CASSQGSYEQYF
TGTGCCAGCAGTCAGGGGTCCTACGAGCAGTACTTC
>NA|TRBD1|TRBJ1-2|TRBV2
CASSLQGANYGYTF
TGTGCCAGCAGTTTACAGGGGGCTAACTATGGCTACACCTTC
>few|TRBD2|TRBJ2-7|TRBV5-5
CASSLDRGETYEQYF
TGTGCCAGCAGCTTGGATCGGGGGGAAACCTACGAGCAGTACTTC
>NA|NA|TRBJ1-4|TRBV9
CASSVVNRITNEKLFF
TGTGCCAGCAGCGTAGTCAACAGGATAACTAATGAAAAACTGTTTTTT
>NA|NA|TRBJ2-2|TRBV12-5
CASGLSGLPTGELFF
TGTGCTAGTGGTTTGTCCGGGTTACCTACCGGGGAGCTGTTTTTT
>NA|NA|TRBJ1-2|TRBV15
CATGRETGYGYTF
TGTGCCACGGGGCGGGAGACGGGCTATGGCTACACCTTC
>NA|NA|TRBJ2-5|TRBV24-1
CATSDAAAPQETQYF
TGTGCCACCAGTGATGCGGCCGCCCCCCAAGAGACCCAGTACTTC
>NA|TRBD2|TRBJ2-2|TRBV7-3
CASSAGGAGTGELFF
TGTGCCAGCAGCGCCGGGGGGGCCGGCACCGGGGAGCTGTTTTTT